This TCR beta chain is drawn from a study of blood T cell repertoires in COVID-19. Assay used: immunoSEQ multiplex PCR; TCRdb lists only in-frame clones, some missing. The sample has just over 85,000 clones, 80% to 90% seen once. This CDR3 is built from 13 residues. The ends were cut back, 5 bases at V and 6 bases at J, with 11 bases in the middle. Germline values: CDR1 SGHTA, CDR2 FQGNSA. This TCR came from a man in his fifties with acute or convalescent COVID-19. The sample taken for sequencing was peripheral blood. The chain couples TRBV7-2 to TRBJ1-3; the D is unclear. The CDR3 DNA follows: TGTGCCAGCAGCCTTAGCAGATTAAACACCATATATTTT. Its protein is CASSLSRLNTIYF.